The rows below give T cell receptor beta chains drawn from one sample of a study of blood T cell repertoires in COVID-19. Some clones are missing from TCRdb's copy, which holds only in-frame ones; the method was immunoSEQ multiplex PCR. The sample lists roughly 110,000 clones; over 65% were seen once. The material sequenced was peripheral blood. The receptors shown here come from a woman in her 40s with acute or convalescent COVID-19. Both conserved end residues are part of each CDR3. A D gene is named only where the DNA matches it firmly. Size tells how often a clone was seen (once, few, many) or the class of an expanded clone, and some rows leave it out.

d_call: -; v_call: TRBV6-5; clone_size: -; j_call: TRBJ1-5; cdr3_aa: CASSYRQGLQPQHF; cdr3_nt: TGTGCCAGCAGTTATAGGCAGGGCCTTCAGCCCCAGCATTTT
d_call: TRBD1; v_call: TRBV2; clone_size: -; j_call: TRBJ1-5; cdr3_aa: CASRELRGHQPQHF; cdr3_nt: TGTGCCAGCAGAGAACTCAGGGGGCATCAGCCCCAGCATTTT
d_call: TRBD2; v_call: TRBV7-8; clone_size: few; j_call: TRBJ2-7; cdr3_aa: CASSLRTSGGTREQYF; cdr3_nt: TGTGCCAGCAGCCTCCGGACTAGCGGGGGGACTAGGGAGCAGTACTTC
d_call: TRBD1; v_call: TRBV30; clone_size: -; j_call: TRBJ1-6; cdr3_aa: CAWSAGGTGSNSPLHF; cdr3_nt: TGTGCCTGGAGCGCGGGGGGGACAGGCAGTAATTCACCCCTCCACTTT
d_call: -; v_call: TRBV5-4; clone_size: -; j_call: TRBJ1-2; cdr3_aa: CASRIKASGSYGYTF; cdr3_nt: TGTGCCAGCCGTATAAAAGCCTCGGGGAGCTATGGCTACACCTTC
d_call: TRBD2; v_call: TRBV24-1; clone_size: few; j_call: TRBJ2-1; cdr3_aa: CATSKRGDNEQFF; cdr3_nt: TGTGCCACCAGTAAGCGGGGGGACAATGAGCAGTTCTTC
d_call: -; v_call: TRBV9; clone_size: -; j_call: TRBJ1-1; cdr3_aa: CASSVGGVPGATEAFF; cdr3_nt: TGTGCCAGCAGCGTAGGGGGTGTCCCAGGGGCCACTGAAGCTTTCTTT
d_call: TRBD1; v_call: TRBV5-1; clone_size: once; j_call: TRBJ1-1; cdr3_aa: CASRMDRGRTEAFF; cdr3_nt: TGCGCCAGCAGAATGGACAGGGGGAGAACTGAAGCTTTCTTT
d_call: -; v_call: TRBV19; clone_size: -; j_call: TRBJ2-4; cdr3_aa: CASSIAPRSAKNIQYF; cdr3_nt: TGTGCCAGTAGTATAGCCCCTCGGTCAGCCAAAAACATTCAGTACTTC
d_call: TRBD1; v_call: TRBV6-1; clone_size: -; j_call: TRBJ2-7; cdr3_aa: CASLNSGTGSYEQYF; cdr3_nt: TGTGCCAGCCTTAACTCCGGGACAGGGTCCTACGAGCAGTACTTC
d_call: TRBD2; v_call: TRBV7-2; clone_size: once; j_call: TRBJ2-4; cdr3_aa: CASSVGGGAKNIQYF; cdr3_nt: TGTGCCAGCAGTGTAGGCGGGGGTGCCAAAAACATTCAGTACTTC
d_call: TRBD1; v_call: TRBV4-1; clone_size: -; j_call: TRBJ1-5; cdr3_aa: CASSQGDTGTGGRQPQHF; cdr3_nt: TGCGCCAGCAGCCAAGGAGACACCGGGACAGGGGGCAGGCAGCCCCAGCATTTT
d_call: TRBD1; v_call: TRBV9; clone_size: -; j_call: TRBJ2-1; cdr3_aa: CASSPQGQGAYNEQFF; cdr3_nt: TGTGCCAGCAGCCCGCAGGGACAGGGGGCCTACAATGAGCAGTTCTTC
d_call: TRBD2; v_call: TRBV30; clone_size: -; j_call: TRBJ2-7; cdr3_aa: CAWSATSGGYEQYF; cdr3_nt: TGTGCCTGGAGCGCCACTAGCGGGGGTTACGAGCAGTACTTC
d_call: TRBD1; v_call: TRBV10-3; clone_size: once; j_call: TRBJ2-3; cdr3_aa: CASRDRPTDTQYF; cdr3_nt: TGTGCCAGCAGGGACAGGCCCACAGATACGCAGTATTTT
d_call: -; v_call: TRBV7-9; clone_size: once; j_call: TRBJ1-5; cdr3_aa: CASSVDGPLNQPQHF; cdr3_nt: TGTGCCAGCAGCGTCGATGGGCCTCTCAATCAGCCCCAGCATTTT
d_call: -; v_call: TRBV10-3; clone_size: -; j_call: TRBJ1-1; cdr3_aa: CAASPGQGTEAFF; cdr3_nt: TGTGCCGCATCCCCGGGACAAGGAACTGAAGCTTTCTTT
d_call: TRBD2; v_call: TRBV3-1/TRBV3-2; clone_size: -; j_call: TRBJ2-1; cdr3_aa: CASSRTRLDNNEQFF; cdr3_nt: TGTGCCAGCAGCCGGACTAGGCTCGACAACAATGAGCAGTTCTTC
d_call: -; v_call: TRBV6-6; clone_size: -; j_call: TRBJ1-1; cdr3_aa: CASSYPNRAGTEAFF; cdr3_nt: TGTGCCAGCAGTTACCCGAACAGGGCTGGCACTGAAGCTTTCTTT
d_call: -; v_call: TRBV6-6; clone_size: few; j_call: TRBJ1-5; cdr3_aa: CASSRTGANSNQPQHF; cdr3_nt: TGTGCCAGCAGTCGAACAGGAGCGAATAGCAATCAGCCCCAGCATTTT
d_call: TRBD2; v_call: TRBV2; clone_size: few; j_call: TRBJ2-1; cdr3_aa: CASIGGDEQFF; cdr3_nt: TGTGCCAGCATCGGGGGGGATGAGCAGTTCTTC
d_call: -; v_call: TRBV5-1; clone_size: -; j_call: TRBJ2-3; cdr3_aa: CASSLRQVGSTDTQYF; cdr3_nt: TGCGCCAGCAGCCTGCGACAGGTTGGAAGCACAGATACGCAGTATTTT
d_call: -; v_call: TRBV5-4; clone_size: -; j_call: TRBJ1-2; cdr3_aa: CASSLGQENYGYTF; cdr3_nt: TGTGCCAGCAGCTTGGGACAGGAGAACTATGGCTACACCTTC
d_call: -; v_call: TRBV6-5; clone_size: -; j_call: TRBJ1-1; cdr3_aa: CASRRHAMNTEAFF; cdr3_nt: TGTGCCAGCAGAAGACATGCTATGAACACTGAAGCTTTCTTT
d_call: TRBD1; v_call: TRBV2; clone_size: -; j_call: TRBJ1-2; cdr3_aa: CASSFTGAYGYTF; cdr3_nt: TGTGCCAGCAGTTTTACAGGGGCCTATGGCTACACCTTC
d_call: -; v_call: TRBV5-4; clone_size: -; j_call: TRBJ2-1; cdr3_aa: CASSQSSGVDEQFF; cdr3_nt: TGTGCCAGCAGCCAAAGTAGCGGTGTAGATGAGCAGTTCTTC
d_call: TRBD2; v_call: TRBV7-9; clone_size: -; j_call: TRBJ2-7; cdr3_aa: CASSYKRGLTYEQYF; cdr3_nt: TGTGCCAGCAGTTATAAGCGGGGCCTCACCTACGAGCAGTACTTC
d_call: TRBD2; v_call: TRBV19; clone_size: few; j_call: TRBJ2-7; cdr3_aa: CASSILAGAGEQYF; cdr3_nt: TGTGCCAGTAGCATTCTAGCGGGGGCTGGGGAGCAGTACTTC
d_call: -; v_call: TRBV12-5; clone_size: -; j_call: TRBJ2-7; cdr3_aa: CASGLRQGFMYEQYF; cdr3_nt: TGTGCTAGTGGTTTGCGGCAGGGGTTTATGTACGAGCAGTACTTC
d_call: TRBD1; v_call: TRBV30; clone_size: -; j_call: TRBJ1-1; cdr3_aa: CAWKRQGTNTEAFF; cdr3_nt: TGTGCCTGGAAACGACAGGGAACTAACACTGAAGCTTTCTTT
d_call: -; v_call: TRBV6-5; clone_size: -; j_call: TRBJ2-3; cdr3_aa: CASSVYTDTQYF; cdr3_nt: TGTGCCAGCAGCGTGTACACAGATACGCAGTATTTT
d_call: -; v_call: TRBV24-1; clone_size: -; j_call: TRBJ1-1; cdr3_aa: CATTTQENTEAFF; cdr3_nt: TGTGCCACCACTACTCAGGAGAACACTGAAGCTTTCTTT
d_call: -; v_call: TRBV5-5; clone_size: -; j_call: TRBJ1-3; cdr3_aa: CASSGRIDPSGNTIYF; cdr3_nt: TGTGCCAGCAGTGGGAGGATCGATCCCTCTGGAAACACCATATATTTT
d_call: -; v_call: TRBV4-3; clone_size: -; j_call: TRBJ2-3; cdr3_aa: CASSLTDTQYF; cdr3_nt: TGCGCCAGCAGCCTAACAGATACGCAGTATTTT
d_call: -; v_call: TRBV7-7; clone_size: -; j_call: TRBJ2-3; cdr3_aa: CASSLGRGSTDTQYF; cdr3_nt: TGTGCCAGCAGCTTAGGTAGGGGAAGCACAGATACGCAGTATTTT
d_call: -; v_call: TRBV9; clone_size: -; j_call: TRBJ1-4; cdr3_aa: CASSTGSNNEKLFF; cdr3_nt: TGTGCCAGCAGCACAGGTAGCAATAATGAAAAACTGTTTTTT
d_call: TRBD1; v_call: TRBV10-3; clone_size: -; j_call: TRBJ1-1; cdr3_aa: CAISDRDGGTEAFF; cdr3_nt: TGTGCCATCAGCGACAGGGACGGGGGCACTGAAGCTTTCTTT
d_call: TRBD1; v_call: TRBV14; clone_size: -; j_call: TRBJ1-1; cdr3_aa: CASSQGYFRGPNTEAFF; cdr3_nt: TGTGCCAGCAGCCAAGGTTATTTCAGGGGGCCTAACACTGAAGCTTTCTTT
d_call: -; v_call: TRBV19; clone_size: -; j_call: TRBJ1-4; cdr3_aa: CASSDGPSTNEKLFF; cdr3_nt: TGTGCCAGTAGCGATGGGCCGTCAACTAATGAAAAACTGTTTTTT
d_call: TRBD2; v_call: TRBV13; clone_size: -; j_call: TRBJ2-7; cdr3_aa: CASSLGVAGSYEQYF; cdr3_nt: TGTGCCAGCAGCTTAGGTGTAGCGGGGTCCTACGAGCAGTACTTC
d_call: -; v_call: TRBV6-5; clone_size: -; j_call: TRBJ2-6; cdr3_aa: CASRQRGSGANVLTF; cdr3_nt: TGTGCCAGCAGACAAAGGGGAAGTGGGGCCAACGTCCTGACTTTC
d_call: -; v_call: TRBV5-3; clone_size: -; j_call: TRBJ1-6; cdr3_aa: CARSRTNRVEDSPLHF; cdr3_nt: TGTGCCAGAAGCCGTACGAACAGGGTTGAGGATTCACCCCTCCACTTT
d_call: TRBD2; v_call: TRBV7-2; clone_size: -; j_call: TRBJ2-1; cdr3_aa: CASEAGDFNEQFF; cdr3_nt: TGTGCCAGCGAGGCGGGGGACTTCAATGAGCAGTTCTTC
d_call: TRBD1; v_call: TRBV5-1; clone_size: -; j_call: TRBJ1-1; cdr3_aa: CASSFAWTGFPTEAFF; cdr3_nt: TGCGCCAGCAGCTTCGCATGGACAGGGTTCCCCACTGAAGCTTTCTTT
d_call: -; v_call: TRBV18; clone_size: -; j_call: TRBJ2-6; cdr3_aa: CASSPPTGSGANVLTF; cdr3_nt: TGTGCCAGCTCACCACCAACAGGGTCTGGGGCCAACGTCCTGACTTTC
d_call: -; v_call: TRBV14; clone_size: -; j_call: TRBJ2-7; cdr3_aa: CASSQLDSASPYEQYF; cdr3_nt: TGTGCCAGCAGCCAACTTGACAGCGCCAGCCCCTACGAGCAGTACTTC
d_call: -; v_call: TRBV6-4; clone_size: few; j_call: TRBJ2-5; cdr3_aa: CASSDSYEQYQETQYF; cdr3_nt: TGTGCCAGCAGTGACTCATACGAACAGTACCAAGAGACCCAGTACTTC
d_call: -; v_call: TRBV3-1/TRBV3-2; clone_size: -; j_call: TRBJ1-2; cdr3_aa: CASSISGVEKNGYTF; cdr3_nt: TGTGCCAGCAGCATCTCAGGGGTAGAGAAGAATGGCTACACCTTC